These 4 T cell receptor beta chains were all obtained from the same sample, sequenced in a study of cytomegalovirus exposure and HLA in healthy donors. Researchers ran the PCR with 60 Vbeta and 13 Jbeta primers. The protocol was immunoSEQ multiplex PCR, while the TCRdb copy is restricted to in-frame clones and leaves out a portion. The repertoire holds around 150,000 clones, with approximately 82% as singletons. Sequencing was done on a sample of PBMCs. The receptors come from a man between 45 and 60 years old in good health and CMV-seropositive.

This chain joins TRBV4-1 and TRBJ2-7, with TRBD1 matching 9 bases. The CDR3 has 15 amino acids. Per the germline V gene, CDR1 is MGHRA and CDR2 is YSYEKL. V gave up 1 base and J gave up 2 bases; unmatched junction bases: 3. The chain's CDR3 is CASSQGTGDPYEQYV. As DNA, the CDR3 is TGCGCCAGCAGCCAAGGGACAGGGGATCCCTACGAGCAGTACGTC.

The CDR3: CASSLERRGTEAFF. As DNA, the CDR3 is TGTGCCAGCAGCTTGGAACGGAGGGGAACTGAAGCTTTCTTT. This sequence joins TRBV5-4 and TRBJ1-1, with D perhaps matching TRBD1 (5 bases). CDR3 length equals 14 residues. CDR1 and CDR2 (germline): SGHNT, YYREEE (reference sequence). The V gene lost 0 bases and the J gene lost 5 bases, with 11 bases spanning the gap.

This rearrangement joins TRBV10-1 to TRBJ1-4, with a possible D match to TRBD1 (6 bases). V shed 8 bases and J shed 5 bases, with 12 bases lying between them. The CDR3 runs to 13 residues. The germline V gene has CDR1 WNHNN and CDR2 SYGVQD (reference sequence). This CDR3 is CASAKQGNEKLFF. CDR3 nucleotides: TGCGCCAGCGCCAAACAGGGAAATGAAAAACTGTTTTTT.

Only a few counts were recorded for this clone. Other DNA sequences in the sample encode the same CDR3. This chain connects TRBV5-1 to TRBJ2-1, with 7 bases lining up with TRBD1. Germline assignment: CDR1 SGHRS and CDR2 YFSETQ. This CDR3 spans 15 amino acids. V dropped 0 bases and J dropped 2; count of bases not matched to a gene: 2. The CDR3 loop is CASSLAGGTYNEQFF. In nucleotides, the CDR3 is TGCGCCAGCAGCTTGGCAGGGGGTACCTACAATGAGCAGTTCTTC.